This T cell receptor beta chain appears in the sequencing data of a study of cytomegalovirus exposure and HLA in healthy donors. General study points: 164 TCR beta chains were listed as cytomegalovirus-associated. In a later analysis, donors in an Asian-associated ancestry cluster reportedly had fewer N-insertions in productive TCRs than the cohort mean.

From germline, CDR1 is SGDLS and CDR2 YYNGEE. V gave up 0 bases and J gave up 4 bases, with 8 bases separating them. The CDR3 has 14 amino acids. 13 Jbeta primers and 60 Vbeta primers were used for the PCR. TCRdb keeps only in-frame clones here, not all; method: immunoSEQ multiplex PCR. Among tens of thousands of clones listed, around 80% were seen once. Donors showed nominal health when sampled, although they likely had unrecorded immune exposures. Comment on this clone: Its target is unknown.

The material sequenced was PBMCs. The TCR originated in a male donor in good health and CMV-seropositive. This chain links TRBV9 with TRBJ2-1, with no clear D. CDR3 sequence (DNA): TGTGCCAGCAGCGTAGTTGATAGATACAATGAGCAGTTCTTC. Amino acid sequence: CASSVVDRYNEQFF.